The source of this T cell receptor beta chain is a study of blood T cell repertoires in COVID-19. V dropped 1 base and J dropped 5 bases, with 14 bases sitting between them. The CDR3 runs 16 residues. CDR1 is LGHDT and CDR2 is YNNKEL in the germline V gene (reference sequence). Assay used: immunoSEQ multiplex PCR; TCRdb lists only in-frame clones, some missing. The table has 60,000 to 65,000 clones, 65% to 90% seen once. The chain combines TRBV3-1 (or the pseudogene TRBV3-2) with TRBJ2-2; possibly TRBD1 for D (6 bases). This receptor was identified in a woman in her sixties with acute or convalescent COVID-19. Sequencing was carried out using peripheral blood. The CDR3 protein is CASSQGGRMATGELFF. The CDR3 nucleotides are TGTGCCAGCAGCCAAGGGGGGCGGATGGCTACCGGGGAGCTGTTTTTT.